This is a list of T cell receptor beta chains from one sample in a study of cytomegalovirus exposure and HLA in healthy donors. Sequencing was performed with immunoSEQ multiplex PCR; in TCRdb, only in-frame clones are kept and a portion is missing. The sample shows some 140,000 clones, about 74% of them seen only once. The specimen was PBMCs. Receptor source: a man between 35 and 55 years old in good health and CMV-seronegative. The CDR3 runs from the conserved cysteine through the conserved F or W. Each record gives: V gene, J gene, D gene, clone size, CDR3 protein, CDR3 DNA. A D gene is named only where the DNA matches it firmly. Not every row has a clone size; where given, it reads once, few, many or a size class.

>TRBV10-3|TRBJ2-5|NA|NA
CAIRDDKQGETQYF
TGTGCCATCAGAGACGACAAACAGGGCGAGACCCAGTACTTC
>TRBV5-6|TRBJ2-7|TRBD2|NA
CASSLLWEGHEQYF
TGTGCCAGCAGCTTGCTCTGGGAGGGGCACGAGCAGTACTTC
>TRBV4-1|TRBJ2-1|TRBD1|NA
CASSRTGEVNEQFF
TGCGCCAGCAGCCGGACAGGGGAAGTCAATGAGCAGTTCTTC
>TRBV5-1|TRBJ2-1|TRBD2|NA
CASRLTSGGNEQFF
TGCGCCAGCAGATTAACTAGCGGGGGCAATGAGCAGTTCTTC
>TRBV4-2|TRBJ2-1|NA|NA
CASSRAGSYNEQFF
TGTGCCAGCAGCCGGGCGGGATCCTACAATGAGCAGTTCTTC
>TRBV7-2|TRBJ2-5|TRBD2|few
CASSGSGGPSSSQYF
TGTGCCAGCAGCGGTAGCGGGGGGCCCTCCAGTAGCCAGTACTTC
>TRBV28|TRBJ2-1|TRBD2|NA
CASTTPSLAGGEQFF
TGTGCCAGCACCACCCCGTCTCTAGCGGGTGGCGAGCAGTTCTTC
>TRBV6-5|TRBJ2-7|NA|NA
CASSYSSRYEQYF
TGTGCCAGCAGTTACTCTTCCCGCTACGAGCAGTACTTC
>TRBV5-1|TRBJ2-1|NA|NA
CASSHPTGVNEQFF
TGCGCCAGCAGCCATCCCACGGGGGTTAATGAGCAGTTCTTC
>TRBV4-3|TRBJ1-1|NA|NA
CASSQAASMNTEAFF
TGCGCCAGCAGCCAAGCGGCTAGCATGAACACTGAAGCTTTCTTT
>TRBV10-3|TRBJ2-7|TRBD1|once
CAISESAGGQGPFTYEQYF
TGTGCCATCAGTGAGTCAGCAGGGGGACAGGGCCCGTTTACCTACGAGCAGTACTTC
>TRBV7-9|TRBJ2-2|NA|NA
CASSPGGGYTGELFF
TGTGCCAGCAGCCCCGGTGGGGGGTACACCGGGGAGCTGTTTTTT
>TRBV2|TRBJ2-7|NA|NA
CASSEMREQYF
TGTGCCAGCAGTGAAATGCGCGAGCAGTACTTC
>TRBV19|TRBJ2-5|NA|NA
CASSPGWQETQYF
TGTGCCAGTAGTCCCGGGTGGCAAGAGACCCAGTACTTC
>TRBV7-2|TRBJ2-1|TRBD2|once
CASRVGLAGVNEQFF
TGTGCCAGCAGAGTGGGACTAGCGGGGGTCAATGAGCAGTTCTTC
>TRBV11-1|TRBJ2-7|NA|NA
CASSFTRDTYYEQYF
TGTGCCAGCAGCTTTACTCGGGACACGTACTACGAGCAGTACTTC
>TRBV15|TRBJ2-3|NA|NA
CATSRAWDTQYF
TGTGCCACCAGCCGCGCTTGGGATACGCAGTATTTT
>TRBV5-4|TRBJ2-5|NA|once
CASSLAGGWQETQYF
TGTGCCAGCAGCTTGGCCGGAGGGTGGCAAGAGACCCAGTACTTC
>TRBV15|TRBJ2-2|TRBD1|NA
CATSRDLRTGTNTGELFF
TGTGCCACCAGCAGAGATCTCCGGACAGGAACGAACACCGGGGAGCTGTTTTTT
>TRBV6-5|TRBJ2-3|NA|NA
CASSYSRAGTDTQYF
TGTGCCAGCAGTTACTCGAGGGCGGGGACAGATACGCAGTATTTT
>TRBV27|TRBJ1-6|NA|NA
CASSWEGIGNSPLHF
TGTGCCAGCAGTTGGGAGGGGATAGGTAATTCACCCCTCCACTTT
>TRBV27|TRBJ2-7|NA|once
CASSTHFPDEQYF
TGTGCCAGCAGCACCCACTTTCCGGACGAGCAGTACTTC
>TRBV9|TRBJ1-1|TRBD1|NA
CASSGVGTGNTEAFF
TGTGCCAGCAGCGGGGTGGGGACAGGGAACACTGAAGCTTTCTTT
>TRBV30|TRBJ1-1|NA|NA
CAWSGQAGNTEAFF
TGTGCCTGGAGTGGACAGGCGGGGAACACTGAAGCTTTCTTT
>TRBV5-1|TRBJ1-1|TRBD1|NA
CASSQTGTGDTEAFF
TGCGCCAGCAGTCAGACCGGGACAGGGGACACTGAAGCTTTCTTT
>TRBV6-6|TRBJ1-1|TRBD1|few
CASSYKRGGSEAFF
TGTGCCAGCAGTTATAAAAGAGGGGGCAGTGAAGCTTTCTTT
>TRBV7-3|TRBJ2-5|TRBD2|NA
CASSLGLAGFPETQYF
TGTGCCAGCAGCTTGGGACTAGCGGGATTCCCGGAGACCCAGTACTTC
>TRBV6-6|TRBJ2-2|TRBD2|NA
CASNGGAGELFF
TGTGCCAGCAATGGGGGGGCCGGGGAGCTGTTTTTT